This TCR beta chain was sequenced during a study of stem cell transplantation in POMP-related autoinflammatory disease. Study-wide points: Patients with PRAID showed a restricted number of unique TRB V-J gene pairings. A trend toward lower repertoire diversity and greater clonality appeared in every analyzed T-cell subset of PRAID patients.

Details on this clone: Its antigen is still unknown.

Clones were read by immunoSEQ multiplex PCR, and TCRdb kept only the in-frame ones, dropping some. The sample includes approximately 1,500 clones, about 81% seen only once; the top ten take 25% to 30%. The CDR3 spans 13 residues. The V and J ends lost 7 bases and 5 bases respectively, with 15 bases between them. The germline CDR1 and CDR2 sequences are SNHLY and FYNNEI. Sequencing was carried out using Tregs from PBMCs. This TCR was recovered from a human donor in good health. This chain joins TRBV2 and TRBJ2-7; either TRBD1 or TRBD2 may supply D (5 bases each). CDR3 in amino acids: CASMRGPLDEQYF. CDR3 DNA sequence: TGTGCCAGCATGAGGGGACCCCTGGACGAGCAGTACTTC.